A selection of T cell receptor beta chains follows, all from one sample in a study of shared clonotypes between healthy human individuals. This table comes from immunoSEQ multiplex PCR, and its TCRdb copy is limited to in-frame clones, with some not included. In the table there are 950,000 to 1,100,000 clones, around 76% of which are singletons. Material: memory CD4+ T cells sorted from blood. These TCRs come from a man younger than 30 in good health. Both conserved end residues are part of each CDR3. D genes are given only for firm matches. A row's size may be missing; if present it is once, few, many or a size class.

TRBD2 | TRBJ2-7 | NA | TRBV7-2 | TGTGCCAGCAGCCCTAGCGGAACTTACTACGAGCAGTACTTC | CASSPSGTYYEQYF
NA | TRBJ2-7 | NA | TRBV9 | TGTGCCAGCAGCGTAGGGCCAGGGGAAACCTACGAGCAGTACTTC | CASSVGPGETYEQYF
NA | TRBJ1-1 | many | TRBV29-1 | TGCAGCGTTGTATCGGCTATGGCATTCCTCGGCACTGAAGCTTTCTTT | CSVVSAMAFLGTEAFF
NA | TRBJ2-7 | few | TRBV6-1 | TGTGCCAGCAGTGGTGGCCAGCGATACGAGCAGTACTTC | CASSGGQRYEQYF
TRBD1 | TRBJ2-3 | NA | TRBV18 | TGTGCCAGCTCATTGACCGGGACAGGGGGCACAGATACGCAGTATTTT | CASSLTGTGGTDTQYF
NA | TRBJ2-3 | few | TRBV5-4 | TGTGCCAGCAGCTTGTCGACAGATACGCAGTATTTT | CASSLSTDTQYF
NA | TRBJ1-5 | few | TRBV5-6 | TGTGCCAGCAGCTGGGGAGCGAATCAGCCCCAGCATTTT | CASSWGANQPQHF
NA | TRBJ2-7 | NA | TRBV5-3 | TGTGCCAGACCCGAGGGATCCTACGAGCAGTACTTC | CARPEGSYEQYF
TRBD2 | TRBJ2-4 | few | TRBV10-1 | TGCGCCAGCAGTTTAGCGGGAGATGGGGAGGGCAAAAACATTCAGTACTTC | CASSLAGDGEGKNIQYF
NA | TRBJ1-2 | few | TRBV7-2 | TGTGCCAGCAGCACGACCCGGACGGGTGGCTACACCTTC | CASSTTRTGGYTF
TRBD2 | TRBJ2-3 | NA | TRBV5-1 | TGCGCCAGCAGCACAGCGAGCGGGGGGGCCGATACGCAGTATTTT | CASSTASGGADTQYF
NA | TRBJ2-7 | NA | TRBV5-1 | TGCGCCAGCAGCTTACAGGCGGGATCCTACGAGCAGTACTTC | CASSLQAGSYEQYF
NA | TRBJ1-3 | NA | TRBV9 | TGTGCCAGCAGCGTAGATGGGACAACCGGAAACACCATATATTTT | CASSVDGTTGNTIYF
NA | TRBJ2-7 | few | TRBV11-2 | TGTGCCAGCAGCTTAATCGAGGGACCCCAGTACTTC | CASSLIEGPQYF
TRBD1 | TRBJ2-1 | NA | TRBV29-1 | TGCAGCGTTTCAGGGGGTTCCTACAATGAGCAGTTCTTC | CSVSGGSYNEQFF
TRBD2 | TRBJ2-3 | once | TRBV7-2 | TGTGCCAGCAGCTTCCGGGGAGGGGGCACAGATACGCAGTATTTT | CASSFRGGGTDTQYF
NA | TRBJ2-7 | NA | TRBV12-2 | TGTGCAAGTCGCTTAGTCGGGGCTAGCCTCGCCTACGAGCAGTACTTC | CASRLVGASLAYEQYF
NA | TRBJ1-1 | once | TRBV21-1 | TGTGCCAGCAGCAAAGCTTCATGTGGCGACGACAGGTTCTCGAACACTGAAGCTTTCTTT | CASSKASCGDDRFSNTEAFF
NA | TRBJ1-4 | few | TRBV20-1 | TGCAGTGCTTATAATGAAAAACTGTTTTTT | CSAYNEKLFF
NA | TRBJ1-4 | NA | TRBV6-5 | TGTGCCAGCAGCCACGCTTCTGAAAAACTGTTTTTT | CASSHASEKLFF
NA | TRBJ2-7 | NA | TRBV6-6 | TGTGCCAGCAGTACCGGACAGAGGGCGTACGAGCAGTACTTC | CASSTGQRAYEQYF
NA | TRBJ2-7 | NA | TRBV2 | TGTGCCAGCAGCCAGCGTAGCTCCTACGAGCAGTACTTC | CASSQRSSYEQYF
TRBD1 | TRBJ1-1 | NA | TRBV5-1 | TGCGCCAGCAGCCCACAAGGGGACAGGCAGAACACTGAAGCTTTCTTT | CASSPQGDRQNTEAFF
TRBD2 | TRBJ2-7 | NA | TRBV5-1 | TGCGCCAGCAGCACCCTAGCGGGGGCCTACGAGCAGTACTTC | CASSTLAGAYEQYF
TRBD1 | TRBJ2-7 | once | TRBV30 | TGTGCCTGGAGTGTAGTGGGACAGGGGGTCTTGAACTTC | CAWSVVGQGVLNF
TRBD1 | TRBJ2-7 | few | TRBV28 | TGTGCCAGCAGCTACAGGGGCGACGAGCAGTACTTC | CASSYRGDEQYF
NA | TRBJ2-7 | NA | TRBV6-6 | TGTGCCAGCAGTTACGGTAGTCTCTCCTACGAGCAGTACTTC | CASSYGSLSYEQYF
NA | TRBJ2-7 | NA | TRBV2 | TGTGCCAGCAGTGGCGGAACTGAGCAGTACTTC | CASSGGTEQYF
TRBD1 | TRBJ2-7 | NA | TRBV7-3 | TGTGCCAGCAGCTGGACCGGGACAGGGAATTACGAGCAGTACTTC | CASSWTGTGNYEQYF
NA | TRBJ2-5 | NA | TRBV11-2 | TGTGCCAGCAGCTTTAACAGCCAAGAGACCCAGTACTTC | CASSFNSQETQYF
TRBD1 | TRBJ2-7 | NA | TRBV27 | TGTGCCAGCAGTTCTGGTCAGGGGGTCTACGAGCAGTACTTC | CASSSGQGVYEQYF
NA | TRBJ2-2 | NA | TRBV5-1 | TGCGCCAGCAGGGCGATCCAACAATACACCGGGGAGCTGTTTTTT | CASRAIQQYTGELFF
TRBD2 | TRBJ2-1 | NA | TRBV7-2 | TGTGCCAGCAGCTTAGAGGACGGGGGGAGGTACAATGAGCAGTTCTTC | CASSLEDGGRYNEQFF
TRBD2 | TRBJ2-4 | NA | TRBV7-9 | TGTGCCAGCAGCCAAATTAGCGGGAGGTCTTTAGCCAAAAACATTCAGTACTTC | CASSQISGRSLAKNIQYF
TRBD2 | TRBJ2-1 | NA | TRBV2 | TGTGCCAGCAGGAGGACTAGCGGGAGTCCCAATGAGCAGTTCTTC | CASRRTSGSPNEQFF
NA | TRBJ1-1 | once | TRBV6-5 | TGTGCCAGCAGGGGAGACATGAACACTGAAGCTTTCTTT | CASRGDMNTEAFF
NA | TRBJ2-7 | NA | TRBV19 | TGTGCCAGTAGTCCCCGTGGGTACGAGCAGTACTTC | CASSPRGYEQYF
NA | TRBJ1-4 | NA | TRBV30 | TGTGCCTGGAGCCCTGGTTCGTATGAAAAACTGTTTTTT | CAWSPGSYEKLFF
NA | TRBJ2-7 | few | TRBV7-8 | TGTGCCAGCAGCTTAACGGCTCCCGCAGGGGGGTTCTACGAGCAGTACTTC | CASSLTAPAGGFYEQYF
NA | TRBJ1-5 | few | TRBV7-2 | TGTGCCAGCAGCTTAGGTAGGGAAATATATCAGCCCCAGCATTTT | CASSLGREIYQPQHF
NA | TRBJ1-6 | few | TRBV6-1 | TGTGCCAGCAGTGAATTTCAGGGCGGTAATTCACCCCTCCACTTT | CASSEFQGGNSPLHF
NA | TRBJ1-5 | few | TRBV6-5 | TGTGCCAGCAGCCGCGACAGAACCAATCAGCCCCAGCATTTT | CASSRDRTNQPQHF
NA | TRBJ2-7 | NA | TRBV6-5 | TGTGCCAGCAGCCCCGCAGATCGGGGAGGATACGAGCAGTACTTC | CASSPADRGGYEQYF
NA | TRBJ1-4 | NA | TRBV5-1 | TGCGCCAGCAGCTTGGGCGGGGGTATCCCAACTAATGAAAAACTGTTTTTT | CASSLGGGIPTNEKLFF
NA | TRBJ1-4 | once | TRBV4-2 | TGTGCCAGCAGCCAAGATCTTGCAGAGCGGAGAGAACTGTTTTTT | CASSQDLAERRELFF
NA | TRBJ1-1 | NA | TRBV7-2 | TGTGCCAGCAGCCCGTCGGGGGCTAACACTGAAGCTTTCTTT | CASSPSGANTEAFF
NA | TRBJ1-2 | NA | TRBV6-1 | TGTGCCAGCAGTGAAGCTCCGGAAGGGGAAAATGGCTACACCTTC | CASSEAPEGENGYTF
NA | TRBJ1-2 | NA | TRBV14 | TGTGCCAGCAGCCGCCTCGGCCAGTCCCGCTATGGCTACACCTTC | CASSRLGQSRYGYTF
NA | TRBJ2-3 | few | TRBV30 | TGTGCCTGGAGCAGGCCCGGCACAGATACGCAGTATTTT | CAWSRPGTDTQYF
NA | TRBJ2-7 | NA | TRBV5-1 | TGCGCCAGCAGCTTGTACAGGGACCCATCCTACGAGCAGTACTTC | CASSLYRDPSYEQYF
TRBD1 | TRBJ2-1 | NA | TRBV15 | TGTGCCACCAGCAGAGTGGCGTTCGGGACAGGGTTCTATGAGCAGTTCTTC | CATSRVAFGTGFYEQFF
NA | TRBJ1-5 | few | TRBV10-3 | TGTGCCATCAGTGAGTCTGGGAACAATCAGCCCCAGCATTTT | CAISESGNNQPQHF
NA | TRBJ1-2 | NA | TRBV15 | TGTGCCACCAGCAGAGGAGAGGGGCGAGGCTACACCTTC | CATSRGEGRGYTF
NA | TRBJ2-7 | NA | TRBV10-1 | TGCGCCTCACAGAGGGGGGTTTCGAGCGAGCAGTACTTC | CASQRGVSSEQYF